This TCR beta chain was sequenced in a study of blood T cell repertoires in COVID-19. Study at large: The United States, Italy and Spain provided the acute and convalescent COVID-19 samples. Sample material is recorded as cDNA or gDNA derived from T cells, B-cell-depleted T cells, or PBMCs.

Original processing notes: Reference gene primer amplification in the assay estimated nucleated cell counts. Only in-frame clones appear in the TCRdb table, and some are missing; sequencing was by immunoSEQ multiplex PCR. The DNA was the basis for D and trimming; V, J and clone size are from that table. The sample has roughly 700,000 clones, over 80% seen once. From germline, CDR1 is MNHEY and CDR2 SVGAGI. V was trimmed by 6 bases and J by 5 bases, leaving 16 bases between them. The CDR3 is made up of 14 amino acids. Sequenced: peripheral blood. The V gene is TRBV6-5, the J gene TRBJ1-2, with D possibly TRBD1 on 6 matching bases. The receptor's source is a woman between 18 and 29 years old with acute or convalescent COVID-19. This chain's CDR3 is CASSQGGGVYGYTF. The CDR3 nucleotides read TGTGCCAGCAGCCAAGGGGGGGGAGTTTATGGCTACACCTTC.